What follows are 12 T cell receptor beta chains derived from one specimen sequenced in a study of cytomegalovirus exposure and HLA in healthy donors. The PCR contained 60 Vbeta and 13 Jbeta primers. TCRdb's table, derived via immunoSEQ multiplex PCR, lists solely in-frame clones and lacks some. The sample table includes approximately 140,000 clones. Specimen: PBMCs. The source is a woman aged 18-29 years in good health and CMV-seronegative.

This chain joins TRBV5-1 and TRBJ2-1, with TRBD1 as a possible D gene (6 bases). Germline loops: CDR1 SGHRS, CDR2 YFSETQ. V was clipped by 2 bases and J by 5 bases, with 8 bases between them. The CDR3 extends over 13 amino acids. For the CDR3, the DNA is TGCGCCAGCAGCTTACAGGGAAACAATGAGCAGTTCTTC. Translated, it gives CASSLQGNNEQFF.

The chain links TRBV6-6 to TRBJ1-1, with 9 bases aligning to TRBD1. This CDR3 is built from 14 residues. CDR1 MNHNY and CDR2 SVGAGI come from the germline V gene (reference sequence). Trimming removed 5 bases from V and 5 bases from J; junction bases left unmatched: 6. The CDR3 DNA follows: TGTGCCAGCAGTCAACGGGACAGGGAGACTGAAGCTTTCTTT. Translated: CASSQRDRETEAFF.

V and J are TRBV11-2 and TRBJ2-5, with 10 positions matching TRBD1. TRBJ2-7 explains the end of the DNA better; the J call may be wrong. Per the germline V gene, CDR1 is SGHAT and CDR2 is FQNNGV. This CDR3 comprises 13 residues. The CDR3, as DNA: TGTGCCAGCAGCGACAGGGGGCCTCACGAGCAGTACTTC. This sequence encodes CASSDRGPHEQYF.

The chain employs TRBV5-1 and TRBJ1-4, with 7 bases aligning to TRBD1. Germline CDR1 reads SGHRS; CDR2 reads YFSETQ. CDR3 size: 15 residues. The trim removed 4 bases at V and 5 bases at J, leaving 8 bases unmatched. The CDR3 DNA reads as TGCGCCAGCAGCAAGACAGGGATGGAAAATGAAAAACTGTTTTTT. It codes for CASSKTGMENEKLFF.

This chain links TRBV5-4 with TRBJ1-1; maybe TRBD1 (5 bases). Per the germline V gene, CDR1 is SGHNT and CDR2 is YYREEE (reference sequence). CDR3 size: 13 residues. The V gene lost 4 bases and the J gene lost 8 bases, with 15 bases spanning the gap. The CDR3 coding sequence is TGTGCCAGCAGCCTCTGGGGCCCTGCAGAAGCTTTCTTT. Translation gives CASSLWGPAEAFF.

V is TRBV2 and J is TRBJ2-5, with TRBD2 identical over 10 bases. The end of the DNA fits TRBJ2-7 better, so the J call may be wrong. The CDR3 has 19 residues. Germline V gene sequence: CDR1 SNHLY, CDR2 FYNNEI. The CDR3 sequence is CASRATIESSGRKAYEQYF. The CDR3 bases are TGTGCCAGCAGAGCCACCATCGAGTCTAGCGGGAGAAAGGCCTACGAGCAGTACTTC.

The CDR3 DNA follows: TGTGCCAGCAGTGTGCGGATCTCGGGCAATCAGCCCCAGCATTTT. Translated, it gives CASSVRISGNQPQHF. The chain is built from TRBV2 and TRBJ1-5; D gene ambiguous. Trimming stripped 4 bases from V and 2 bases from J, with 12 bases between. This CDR3 comprises 15 residues. Germline CDR1 and CDR2: SNHLY and FYNNEI.

The V and J genes are TRBV30 and TRBJ2-1; 7 nucleotides match TRBD1. Germline V gene lookup returns CDR1 GTSNPN and CDR2 SVGIG (reference sequence). CDR3 length: 16 residues. V lost 0 bases to trimming and J lost 4 bases; unmatched junction nucleotides: 9. The CDR3 here is CAWSVTLRGPYNEQFF. The CDR3 coding sequence is TGTGCCTGGAGTGTGACCCTGAGGGGGCCGTACAATGAGCAGTTCTTC.

In the case of this clone: Other DNA variants within this sample encode the same CDR3. J is TRBJ1-4 and V is TRBV5-4, with 7 bases fitting TRBD1. CDR3 size: 15 residues. Germline V gives CDR1 SGHNT, CDR2 YYREEE (reference sequence). V lost 4 bases to trimming and J lost 0 bases; unmatched junction nucleotides: 3. The CDR3 is CASSPDRATNEKLFF. The CDR3 DNA follows: TGTGCCAGCAGCCCCGACAGGGCAACTAATGAAAAACTGTTTTTT.

The chain recombines TRBV25-1 with TRBJ1-4; D call uncertain. V lost 4 bases and J 6 bases, leaving 9 bases between the germline ends. Looked up from germline, CDR1 is MGHDK and CDR2 is SYGVNS. This CDR3 comprises 13 residues. CDR3 amino acids: CASSGGADEKLFF. CDR3 coding DNA: TGTGCCAGCAGTGGGGGAGCAGATGAAAAACTGTTTTTT.

The V gene is TRBV19, the J gene TRBJ2-2; 9 nucleotides match TRBD1. The CDR3 length is 14 residues. Trimming at V came to 6 bases and at J to 8 bases, leaving 7 bases not matched to a gene. Germline CDR1 reads LNHDA; CDR2 reads SQIVND (reference sequence). CDR3: CASREYRGLGELFF. CDR3 bases: TGTGCCAGTAGAGAGTACAGGGGGCTAGGGGAGCTGTTTTTT.

This chain joins TRBV10-3 and TRBJ2-3; the match to TRBD2 covers 8 bases. The CDR3 has 18 amino acids. The V gene end was trimmed by 7 bases and the J gene end by 5 bases; junction bases not matched to a gene: 20. Germline V CDR1 and CDR2: ENHRY, SYGVKD. The CDR3 reads CAITASGAGEVGRDTQYF. As DNA, the CDR3 is TGTGCCATCACTGCCTCAGGAGCGGGAGAGGTAGGGAGAGATACGCAGTATTTT.